This TCR beta chain was found in a study of T cell clonality in common variable immunodeficiency. Notes on the study in general: Links between repertoire features and CVID complications were heterogeneity-limited.

In this sample, this clone turned up many times. As yet, its antigen is unknown. The CDR3 goes on 3 residues after the read ends, and that part is filled in from the germline J gene. TCRdb's copy holds only in-frame clones and misses some; the assay was immunoSEQ multiplex PCR. The sample contains 40,000 to 45,000 clones, none of them singletons. Patients and controls were mostly of Caucasian heritage. The V gene's germline CDR1 is DFQATT and CDR2 SNEGSKA (reference sequence). The CDR3 loop spans 14 amino acids. Trimming shortened V by 6 bases and J by 0 bases, and 14 bases separated the two germline ends.

Sequenced sample: peripheral blood mononuclear cells. This clonotype originated in a person aged 18-70 years in good health. J is TRBJ2-5 and V is TRBV20-1; D is unresolved. The CDR3 here is CSAQRRAYQETQYF. The CDR3 DNA, read in part, is TGCAGTGCCCAACGACGAGCGTACCAAGAGACC.